This T cell receptor (beta chain) stems from a study of technical replicates of blood from a handful of donors. Germline CDR1 SEHNR, CDR2 FQNEAQ (reference sequence). Deletions cut 1 base from V and 6 bases from J, with 10 bases between. The CDR3 is 14 residues long. Sequencing used immunoSEQ multiplex PCR; TCRdb keeps in-frame clones, though not all of them. The sample consists of approximately 77,000 clones, around 94% of them appearing once. Sequencing input: T cells isolated from PBMCs. The rearrangement uses TRBV7-9 and TRBJ2-4; D uncertain. The sequence was obtained from a human donor in good health. The CDR3: CASSLEEVGNIQYF. The CDR3, as DNA: TGTGCCAGCAGCTTAGAAGAGGTGGGAAACATTCAGTACTTC.